These 15 T cell receptor beta chains were sequenced from one sample in a study of blood T cell repertoires in COVID-19 (TCRdb year 2020). Libraries were built with the immunoSEQ multiplex PCR assay. TCRdb stores this immuneACCESS table with in-frame sequences only. Part of the clones is absent; in the studies checked, under half of the shortfall reflects unresolved V genes, and no reason is known for the rest. The sample table holds about 440,000 clones, of which 90% were seen once. The biggest ten clones account for 0.55% to 0.75% of the sample. What was sequenced was PBMCs or T cells enriched from blood (not recorded which). The receptors stem from a man between 18 and 29 years old who had recovered from COVID-19.

The chain couples TRBV7-9 to TRBJ1-1; D is perhaps TRBD1 (5 bases). This CDR3 contains 15 residues. CDR1 and CDR2 (germline): SEHNR, FQNEAQ (reference sequence). Trimming removed 2 bases at V and 7 bases at J, with 17 bases between. CDR3: CASSLMGRGGGEAFF. Here the CDR3 DNA reads TGTGCCAGCAGCTTAATGGGAAGGGGCGGGGGTGAAGCTTTCTTT.

The chain is built from TRBV7-2 and TRBJ2-7; 7 nucleotides match TRBD1. The trim removed 5 bases at V and 0 bases at J, leaving 4 bases unmatched. This CDR3 contains 14 residues. Germline lookup yields CDR1 SGHTA and CDR2 FQGNSA. Written as DNA, the CDR3 is TGTGCCAGCAGCAGAGGACAGGTCTCCTACGAGCAGTACTTC. Encoded protein: CASSRGQVSYEQYF.

The chain uses TRBV5-1 and TRBJ2-7; a possible D gene is TRBD2 (6 bases). Trimming pared 2 bases from V and 5 bases from J, leaving 14 bases between. The germline gives CDR1 SGHRS, CDR2 YFSETQ. CDR3 size: 14 residues. The DNA for the CDR3 is TGCGCCAGCAGCTTCGCGGGGACCTTCGACGAGCAGTACTTC. The encoded protein is CASSFAGTFDEQYF.

The chain recombines TRBV5-1 with TRBJ2-5; D might be TRBD1 (5 bases). The CDR3 totals 14 residues. Per the germline V gene, CDR1 is SGHRS and CDR2 is YFSETQ. The V end lost 4 bases, the J end lost 2 bases, and 12 bases lay between the germline ends. CDR3: CASSPLGQQETQYF. The CDR3 DNA reads TGCGCCAGCAGCCCCTTGGGGCAGCAAGAGACCCAGTACTTC.

The chain combines TRBV2 with TRBJ1-1, with TRBD1 matching over 9 bases. This CDR3 has 14 residues. The V and J ends lost 5 bases and 3 bases, in that order; junction bases with no gene match: 4. CDR1 is SNHLY, CDR2 FYNNEI, per germline. The CDR3 loop reads CASSLTGGDTEAFF. For the CDR3, the DNA is TGTGCCAGCAGTCTGACAGGGGGGGACACTGAAGCTTTCTTT.

In this sample, this clone turned up once. The V gene is TRBV7-8, the J gene TRBJ2-7; D is undetermined. The CDR3 contains 15 residues. V lost 7 bases and J lost 0, with 16 bases in between. In germline, CDR1 is SGHVS, CDR2 FQNEAQ. The CDR3: CASTFLIPSSYEQYF. The CDR3 DNA reads TGTGCCAGCACCTTCCTTATCCCCTCCTCCTACGAGCAGTACTTC.

The rearrangement uses TRBV2 and TRBJ1-5; D is unresolved. The CDR3 totals 13 residues. V lost 7 bases and J 4 bases, leaving 11 bases between the germline ends. In germline, CDR1 is SNHLY, CDR2 FYNNEI. The CDR3 region is CASTWTQNQPQHF. The CDR3 coding sequence is TGTGCCAGCACCTGGACTCAGAATCAGCCCCAGCATTTT.

Turning to this clone: One end of the junction does not line up with germline, which may come from a read error. The chain couples TRBV3-1 (or the pseudogene TRBV3-2) to TRBJ1-2; 7 nucleotides align to TRBD1. The germline gives CDR1 LGHDT, CDR2 YNNKEL (reference sequence). CDR3 size: 15 residues. CDR3 DNA: TGTGCCAGCAGCGAAGAACCGACAGGGTCTTACGGCTACACCTTC. It encodes CASSEEPTGSYGYTF.

The V call is TRBV19, the J call TRBJ1-5; D is possibly TRBD1 (5 bases). V shed 11 bases and J shed 6 bases, with 20 bases lying between them. From germline, CDR1 is LNHDA and CDR2 SQIVND (reference sequence). The CDR3 has 14 residues. DNA for the CDR3: TGTGCCTGCCAGGGAAGGGCAGCTGGTCAGCCCCAGCATTTT. It is translated as CACQGRAAGQPQHF.

The chain joins TRBV20-1 to TRBJ2-3; the D gene is possibly TRBD2 (5 bases). Germline CDR1 reads DFQATT; CDR2 reads SNEGSKA (reference sequence). Trimming took 6 bases from V and 11 from J, leaving 15 bases between them. This CDR3 region has 11 residues. CDR3 sequence reads: CSAPGPRGQYF. The CDR3 DNA sequence: TGCAGTGCCCCTGGCCCACGGGGGCAGTATTTT.

The rearrangement uses TRBV30 and TRBJ1-1, with 7 positions matching TRBD1. Germline V lookup: CDR1 GTSNPN, CDR2 SVGIG (reference sequence). The CDR3 loop spans 13 amino acids. The J segment lost 6 bases and the V segment lost 3 bases, leaving 7 bases of the junction unmatched. The CDR3 loop reads CAWSAGGWAEAFF. The CDR3 DNA sequence: TGTGCCTGGAGCGCAGGGGGGTGGGCTGAAGCTTTCTTT. Full variable domain (missing parts from reference TRBV30 and TRBJ1-1): SQTIHQWPATLVQPVGSPLSLECTVEGTSNPNLYWYRQAAGRGLQLLFYSVGIGQISSEVPQNLSASRPQDRQFILSSKKLLLSDSGFYLCAWSAGGWAEAFFGQGTRLTVV.

The chain links TRBV7-9 to TRBJ1-1; D unresolved. The CDR3 runs to 14 residues. The germline gives CDR1 SEHNR, CDR2 FQNEAQ (reference sequence). V shed 0 bases and J shed 3 bases, with 8 bases lying between them. The CDR3 loop reads CASSLARRDTEAFF. CDR3 DNA: TGTGCCAGCAGCTTAGCCAGGAGGGACACTGAAGCTTTCTTT. Based on the CDR3 plus reference TRBV7-9 and TRBJ1-1, the full variable domain is DTGVSQNPRHKITKRGQNVTFRCDPISEHNRLYWYRQTLGQGPEFLTYFQNEAQLEKSRLLSDRFSAERPKGSFSTLEIQRTEQGDSAMYLCASSLARRDTEAFFGQGTRLTVV.

The chain couples TRBV10-3 to TRBJ2-1; TRBD2 agrees at 10 bases. V trimming: 1 base; J trimming: 5 bases; junction bases outside the gene matches: 2. Germline V gene lookup returns CDR1 ENHRY and CDR2 SYGVKD. The CDR3 totals 15 residues. CDR3 loop: CAISELGLADNEQFF. CDR3 DNA sequence: TGTGCCATCAGTGAGTTAGGACTAGCGGACAATGAGCAGTTCTTC.

This clone was observed once. The chain has TRBV11-2 and TRBJ1-1; D remains unclear. The germline V gene has CDR1 SGHAT and CDR2 FQNNGV. V dropped 5 bases and J dropped 7 bases, with 8 bases sitting between them. The CDR3 has 11 residues. The CDR3 DNA reads as TGTGCCAGCAGCACCGAGAATGAAGCTTTCTTT. This translates into CASSTENEAFF.

The chain combines TRBV7-3 with TRBJ2-3; the match to TRBD2 covers 14 bases. V dropped 1 base and J dropped 0; count of bases not matched to a gene: 12. The CDR3 totals 21 residues. The germline V gene has CDR1 SGHTA and CDR2 FQGTGA. As DNA, the CDR3 is TGTGCCAGCAGCTTAATTGGACCGGGACTAGCGGGGGCTTCTAGCACAGATACGCAGTATTTT. It yields the protein CASSLIGPGLAGASSTDTQYF.